These 25 T cell receptor beta chains came from one sample sequenced in a study of regulatory T cells in long-lasting Graves disease. iRepertoire HTBI primers and Arm-PCR of CDR3 regions built TCR beta libraries. TCRdb reprocessed the multiplex PCR reads via MiXCR and lists one record per CDR3 protein. The sample includes 510,000 or so distinct CDR3 sequences, approximately 12% of them seen just once. Indicated time point: newly diagnosed GD, antithyroid drugs for less than 3 months. From PBMCs, RNA was extracted and then used to make the TCR library. These sequences were also reported in another study, on T cells in Graves' hyperthyroidism and ophthalmopathy.

Sequenced here: peripheral blood mononuclear cells (PBMCs), sampled at new diagnosis, from a patient treated with antithyroid drugs. These receptors originate from a woman in her 30s with Graves disease.

This clonotype appeared a few times. This may arise from a read error, as a much more abundant clone is one base away. The chain employs TRBV2 and TRBJ2-7, with D perhaps matching TRBD1 (5 bases). This CDR3 comprises 12 residues. The germline V gene encodes CDR1 SNHLY and CDR2 FYNNEI. CDR3 region: CASSADSYERYF. In nucleotides, the CDR3 is TGTGCCAGCAGTGCCGACAGCTACGAGCGGTACTTC. The full variable domain, completed using reference TRBV2 and TRBJ2-7, is EPEVTQTPSHQVTQMGQEVILRCVPISNHLYFYWYRQILGQKVEFLVSFYNNEISEKSEIFDDQFSVERPDGSNFTLKIRSTKLEDSAMYFCASSADSYERYFGPGTRLTVT.

With respect to this clonotype: Possible read error: a much larger clone is one base away. The rearrangement uses TRBV5-1 and TRBJ2-5, with unresolved D. Trimming stripped 6 bases from V and 1 base from J, with 16 bases between. Germline CDR1 SGHRS, CDR2 YFSETQ. The CDR3 has 15 amino acids. CDR3: CASKRPATTQETQYF. CDR3 DNA sequence: TGCGCCAGCAAGAGGCCAGCGACAACCCAAGAGACCCAGTACTTC.

This clonotype was counted ten times or more. This chain joins TRBV27 and TRBJ2-7; a weak D match, TRBD2 (5 bases). Germline V gene data show CDR1 as MNHEY and CDR2 as SMNVEV (reference sequence). The CDR3 length is 16 residues. The V gene lost 6 bases and the J gene lost 0 bases, with 18 bases spanning the gap. CDR3 sequence (DNA): TGTGCCAGCAGCCCCGCCCTGGGCGGGCCCTCCTACGAGCAGTACTTC. Amino acids: CASSPALGGPSYEQYF.

Ten or more counts support this clonotype. The chain combines TRBV10-3 with TRBJ2-1; D is perhaps TRBD1 or TRBD2 (6 bases each). The V gene lost 3 bases and the J gene lost 9 bases, with 21 bases spanning the gap. Germline lookup yields CDR1 ENHRY and CDR2 SYGVKD. CDR3 size: 16 residues. The CDR3 nucleotides read TGTGCCATCAGTGACCTAGCAGGGGCGCGGGGTAGTGAGCAGTTCTTC. Translating it yields CAISDLAGARGSEQFF.

There are many counts of this clonotype. This chain links TRBV5-1 with TRBJ2-2, with unresolved D. V was clipped by 2 bases and J by 5 bases, with 7 bases between them. There are 13 residues in the CDR3. The germline gives CDR1 SGHRS, CDR2 YFSETQ. In DNA form, the CDR3 reads TGCGCCAGCAGCTTCCTAGGTACCGGGGAGCTGTTTTTT. It is translated as CASSFLGTGELFF.

This clonotype was seen only a few times. This chain connects TRBV5-4 to TRBJ2-5; TRBD2 matches at 13 bases. In germline, CDR1 is SGHNT, CDR2 YYREEE (reference sequence). V trimming: 0 bases; J trimming: 5 bases; junction bases outside the gene matches: 7. This CDR3 spans 17 amino acids. CDR3 nucleotide sequence: TGTGCCAGCAGCTTGGATGGACTAGCGGGAGTGATTGAGACCCAGTACTTC. This translates into CASSLDGLAGVIETQYF.

This clonotype has a count of ten or more. The CDR3 here is CSARLGQGNNQPQHF. Here the CDR3 DNA reads TGCAGTGCTAGATTAGGACAGGGGAACAATCAGCCCCAGCATTTT. This chain joins TRBV20-1 and TRBJ1-5; 9 nucleotides line up with TRBD1. V trimming: 2 bases; J trimming: 3 bases; junction bases outside the gene matches: 5. CDR1 is DFQATT and CDR2 is SNEGSKA in the germline V gene (reference sequence). This CDR3 has 15 amino acids.

Concerning this clonotype: A much larger clone differs from this one at a single base, so this may be a read error. J is TRBJ2-2 and V is TRBV7-9, with TRBD2 matching 9 bases. The length of the CDR3 is 14 residues. The junction had 5 bases not matched to a gene; V was cut back by 5 bases and J by 7 bases. CDR1 and CDR2 from the germline V gene are SEHNR and FQNEAQ (reference sequence). CDR3 DNA sequence: TGTGCCAGCAGCCCGAGCGGGAGGAGCGGGGAGCTGTTTTTT. Translation: CASSPSGRSGELFF.

The chain employs TRBV7-9 and TRBJ1-1; the match to TRBD1 covers 9 bases. The germline V gene encodes CDR1 SEHNR and CDR2 FQNEAQ (reference sequence). With V trimmed by 5 bases and J by 0 bases, 13 bases remained unmatched. The CDR3 covers 18 residues. The CDR3 DNA sequence: TGTGCCAGCAGCGATAAAGACAGGGGGATTACCATGAACACTGAAGCTTTCTTT. Residues: CASSDKDRGITMNTEAFF.

This clonotype came up many times. The CDR3 sequence: CASSLRRRQETQYF. In nucleotides, the CDR3 is TGTGCCAGCAGTTTGCGCCGCCGCCAAGAGACCCAGTACTTC. This chain links TRBV12-3 or TRBV12-4 with TRBJ2-5; no firm D call. V was pared by 3 bases and J by 1 base, with 9 bases between. The CDR3 has 14 amino acids.

Ten or more counts support this clonotype. The V call is TRBV27, the J call TRBJ2-1, with 8 bases lining up with TRBD2. This CDR3 is 16 amino acids long. Looked up from germline, CDR1 is MNHEY and CDR2 is SMNVEV (reference sequence). The trim removed 3 bases at V and 7 bases at J, leaving 11 bases unmatched. CDR3 protein: CASSLAGTSGINEQFF. CDR3 DNA sequence: TGTGCCAGCAGTTTGGCCGGGACTAGTGGGATAAATGAGCAGTTCTTC.

This clonotype is a singleton in its sample. This rearrangement joins TRBV2 to TRBJ2-3, with TRBD2 identical over 9 bases. Germline lookup yields CDR1 SNHLY and CDR2 FYNNEI. The CDR3 is 13 residues long. The ends lost 9 bases at V and 8 bases at J; junction bases unmatched: 9. CDR3 residues: CASCGRAGGTQYF. In DNA, the CDR3 is TGTGCCAGTTGCGGGAGGGCCGGAGGTACGCAGTATTTT.

This clonotype was seen once. A much larger clone lies a single base off, so this may be a read error. The CDR3 sequence is CATSDFGDTGELFF. The CDR3, as DNA: TGTGCCACCAGTGATTTCGGGGACACCGGGGAGCTGTTTTTT. V and J are TRBV24-1 and TRBJ2-2; weak D call: TRBD2 (5 bases). Germline V lookup: CDR1 KGHDR, CDR2 SFDVKD. This CDR3 comprises 14 residues. The V end lost 1 base, the J end lost 3 bases, and 5 bases lay between the germline ends.

This clonotype has ten or more counts. The chain joins TRBV2 to TRBJ1-1, with 7 bases aligning to TRBD1. Germline loops: CDR1 SNHLY, CDR2 FYNNEI. This CDR3 region has 15 residues. Trimming at V came to 5 bases and at J to 4 bases, leaving 10 bases not matched to a gene. CDR3 nucleotide sequence: TGTGCCAGCAGTCTGACAGGGCGGCGGGCCACTGAAGCTTTCTTT. This encodes CASSLTGRRATEAFF.

This clonotype occurred many times. The V and J genes are TRBV29-1 and TRBJ2-1, with TRBD1 matching 10 bases. Per the germline V gene, CDR1 is SQVTM and CDR2 is ANQGSEA. The CDR3 spans 14 residues. V shed 4 bases and J 7 bases; nucleotides not matched to a gene: 7. The CDR3, as DNA: TGCAGCGTTGGGGAGACAGGGGGCCTGAATGAGCAGTTCTTC. This translates into CSVGETGGLNEQFF.

The rearrangement links TRBV6-1 to TRBJ2-4, with D uncertain. Germline V gene sequence: CDR1 MNHNS, CDR2 SASEGT. The CDR3 is made up of 13 amino acids. V lost 3 bases and J lost 0, with 3 bases in between. The CDR3 DNA sequence: TGTGCCAGCAGTGAGCAAGCCAAAAACATTCAGTACTTC. Its protein product is CASSEQAKNIQYF.

The chain couples TRBV7-2 to TRBJ2-2, with D perhaps TRBD1 or TRBD2 (6 bases each). The CDR3 contains 15 residues. Germline CDR1 is SGHTA and CDR2 is FQGNSA. V was shortened by 1 base and J by 6 bases, with 12 bases between the two germline ends. In nucleotides, the CDR3 is TGTGCCAGCAGCTTAGAGGGGGGAGTGGCCGGGGAGCTGTTTTTT. Its protein product is CASSLEGGVAGELFF. Drawing the rest from reference TRBV7-2 and TRBJ2-2, the complete variable domain is GAGVSQSPSNKVTEKGKDVELRCDPISGHTALYWYRQSLGQGLEFLIYFQGNSAPDKSGLPSDRFSAERTGGSVSTLTIQRTQQEDSAVYLCASSLEGGVAGELFFGEGSRLTVL.

This clonotype was counted ten times or more. This chain joins TRBV20-1 and TRBJ1-2; no definite D call. The V gene's germline CDR1 is DFQATT and CDR2 SNEGSKA (reference sequence). Trimming removed 6 bases at V and 5 bases at J, with 16 bases between. CDR3 length: 13 amino acids. DNA for the CDR3: TGCAGTGCCCCCAGGCTCCAGAATTATGGCTACACCTTC. Its protein product is CSAPRLQNYGYTF.

The chain uses TRBV2 and TRBJ2-7; 12 positions agree with TRBD1. This CDR3 spans 15 amino acids. J lost 6 bases, V lost 4 bases, and 7 bases had no gene match. Germline CDR1 reads SNHLY; CDR2 reads FYNNEI. DNA for the CDR3: TGTGCCAGCAGTGGAGCCGGGACAGGGGGCCGCGAGCAGTACTTC. The encoded protein is CASSGAGTGGREQYF.

In this sample, this clonotype turned up many times. The chain employs TRBV10-3 and TRBJ1-1; 10 nucleotides align to TRBD1. The CDR3 runs to 15 residues. Germline CDR1 is ENHRY and CDR2 is SYGVKD. The trim removed 2 bases at V and 6 bases at J, leaving 6 bases unmatched. In DNA form, the CDR3 reads TGTGCCATCAGTGAGACCGGGACAGGGGAGCCTGAAGCTTTCTTT. Translated: CAISETGTGEPEAFF.

This clonotype was observed many times. This chain connects TRBV15 to TRBJ1-5; D not resolved. This CDR3 is built from 14 residues. In germline, CDR1 is LNHNV, CDR2 YYDKDF (reference sequence). V lost 4 bases and J lost 2, with 9 bases in between. The CDR3 nucleotides are TGTGCCACCAGCAACAAGGTTCGCAATCAGCCCCAGCATTTT. As protein: CATSNKVRNQPQHF.

The genes are TRBV6-1 and TRBJ2-7; D perhaps matches TRBD2 (5 bases). Trimming removed 4 bases at V and 3 bases at J, with 13 bases between. Germline V gene data show CDR1 as MNHNS and CDR2 as SASEGT. The CDR3 contains 14 residues. The CDR3 sequence is CASSGAAGFYEQYF. CDR3 in DNA: TGTGCCAGCAGTGGAGCGGCAGGATTCTACGAGCAGTACTTC.

This clonotype was counted many times. The genes are TRBV5-1 and TRBJ2-5, with 9 bases aligning to TRBD2. The ends lost 4 bases at V and 4 bases at J; junction bases unmatched: 5. The V gene's germline CDR1 is SGHRS and CDR2 YFSETQ. The CDR3 is made up of 14 amino acids. The CDR3 DNA is TGCGCCAGCAGCCTTAGCGGGAGTCGAGAGACCCAGTACTTC. The encoded protein is CASSLSGSRETQYF.

The chain couples TRBV19 to TRBJ2-1, with 8 bases fitting TRBD1. CDR1 and CDR2 (germline): LNHDA, SQIVND (reference sequence). CDR3 length: 15 residues. Trimming took 4 bases from V and 10 from J; bases not matched to a gene: 12. The CDR3 DNA sequence: TGTGCCAGTAGTACTCACGGACAGGGCGAACGAGAGCAGTTCTTC. It specifies CASSTHGQGEREQFF.

The chain links TRBV11-3 to TRBJ2-1; TRBD1 agrees at 9 bases. V shed 5 bases, J shed 4 bases, and the junction held 9 bases outside the gene matches. Germline V gene data show CDR1 as SGHNT and CDR2 as YENEEA. The CDR3 spans 16 residues. This chain's CDR3 is CASSHRTGTGYNEQFF. The CDR3 region has the DNA TGTGCCAGCAGCCATCGCACCGGGACAGGGTACAATGAGCAGTTCTTC.